The rows below give T cell receptor beta chains drawn from one sample of a study of T cells after posttransplantation cyclophosphamide. Repertoires were generated with immunoSEQ multiplex PCR, while TCRdb's copy carries only in-frame clones and drops some. Found here are approximately 4,000 clones, around 70% of them singletons; the top ten hold less than 60%. The specimen was CD8+ T cells sorted from PBMCs, collected about 1,200 days after allogeneic stem cell transplant with posttransplant cyclophosphamide. These receptor sequences come from a female patient aged 40-50 years who received an allogeneic stem cell transplant from a related donor, was CMV-positive, and had no GVHD. The graft donor may be the source of some T cells. Each CDR3 is given with its conserved first and last residue. D genes are given only for firm matches. Clone sizes are given selectively: once, few, many, or a class where the clone is expanded.

>-|-|TRBV7-9|TRBJ2-5
CASSLDSQETQYF
TGTGCCAGCAGCTTAGACAGTCAAGAGACCCAGTACTTC
>-|-|TRBV6-6|TRBJ1-2
CASISGDRPYGYTF
TGTGCCAGCATCTCCGGAGACAGACCCTATGGCTACACCTTC
>-|large|TRBV2|TRBJ2-7
CASSYYEQYF
TGTGCCAGCAGTTATTACGAGCAGTACTTC
>TRBD1|-|TRBV9|TRBJ2-7
CASSIGQACEQYF
TGTGCCAGCAGCATCGGACAGGCCTGCGAGCAGTACTTC
>TRBD2|-|TRBV4-3|TRBJ2-5
CASSQDPLTGGRETQYF
TGCGCCAGCAGCCAAGACCCTCTAACGGGGGGTAGAGAGACCCAGTACTTC
>TRBD1|-|TRBV9|TRBJ2-7
CASFFEQGTAYEQYF
TGTGCCAGTTTTTTCGAACAGGGGACGGCATACGAGCAGTACTTC
>-|-|TRBV15|TRBJ2-6
CATSTGTGANVLTF
TGTGCCACCAGCACGGGGACTGGGGCCAACGTCCTGACTTTC
>-|-|TRBV2|TRBJ1-1
CARQSNTEAFF
TGTGCCAGACAGAGTAACACTGAAGCTTTCTTT
>-|few|TRBV9|TRBJ2-7
CASSFRQGTAYEQYF
TGTGCCAGTAGTTTCAGGCAGGGGACGGCCTACGAGCAGTACTTC
>-|-|TRBV7-9|TRBJ1-1
CASSPTVNTEAFF
TGTGCCAGCAGCCCAACAGTGAACACTGAAGCTTTCTTT
>TRBD1|-|TRBV5-8|TRBJ1-1
CASSLETGGGNTEAFF
TGTGCCAGCAGCTTAGAGACAGGGGGCGGGAACACTGAAGCTTTCTTT
>TRBD1|few|TRBV9|TRBJ2-7
CAIFFEQGTAYEQYF
TGTGCCATTTTTTTCGAACAGGGGACGGCATACGAGCAGTACTTC
>TRBD2|-|TRBV11-1|TRBJ2-1
CASSLDPSGGLYNEQFF
TGTGCCAGCAGCTTAGACCCTAGCGGGGGCCTCTACAATGAGCAGTTCTTC
>-|-|TRBV29-1|TRBJ2-7
CSVEEDSPGYEQYF
TGCAGCGTTGAAGAGGACAGCCCAGGGTACGAGCAGTACTTC
>-|-|TRBV6-1|TRBJ1-6
CASSTRRTNSPLHF
TGTGCCAGCAGTACTAGACGGACTAATTCACCCCTCCACTTT
>-|-|TRBV11-3|TRBJ1-1
CASSLGQGSDTEAFF
TGTGCCAGCAGCTTAGGTCAGGGGAGCGACACTGAAGCTTTCTTT
>-|once|TRBV5-1|TRBJ2-3
CASSLAGIADTQYF
TGCGCCAGCAGCTTGGCCGGGATCGCAGATACGCAGTATTTT
>TRBD1|once|TRBV18|TRBJ2-7
CASSPPHRGTYEQYF
TGTGCCAGCTCACCACCACACAGGGGAACCTACGAGCAGTACTTC
>-|few|TRBV9|TRBJ2-7
CASFFRQKTAYEQYF
TGTGCCAGTTTTTTCAGGCAGAAGACGGCATACGAGCAGTACTTC
>-|-|TRBV9|TRBJ2-7
CASSIRQGTAYEQYF
TGTGCCAGCAGTATCAGGCAGGGGACGGCCTACGAGCAGTACTTC
>TRBD1|few|TRBV7-9|TRBJ2-7
CASSALNRGSYEQYF
TGTGCCAGCAGCGCATTAAACAGGGGTTCCTACGAGCAGTACTTC
>-|-|TRBV7-6|TRBJ1-1
CASSLVQGNTEAFF
TGTGCCAGCAGCTTAGTTCAGGGGAACACTGAAGCTTTCTTT
>-|-|TRBV7-2|TRBJ2-7
CASSSELGGNYEQYF
TGTGCCAGCAGCTCGGAACTGGGAGGAAACTACGAGCAGTACTTC
>TRBD1|-|TRBV9|TRBJ2-7
CACCFKQGTAYEQYF
TGTGCCTGTTGTTTCAAACAGGGGACGGCATACGAGCAGTACTTC
>-|-|TRBV16|TRBJ1-5
CASSQGRGNQPQHF
TGTGCCAGCAGCCAAGGCAGGGGCAATCAGCCCCAGCATTTT
>-|-|TRBV9|TRBJ2-7
CAIFIGQGTAYEQYF
TGTGCCATCTTTATCGGGCAGGGGACGGCATACGAGCAGTACTTC
>-|once|TRBV4-2|TRBJ2-7
CASSQTGSSYEQYF
TGTGCCAGCAGCCAAACAGGGAGCTCCTACGAGCAGTACTTC
>-|-|TRBV4-1|TRBJ1-1
CASSQRLMNTEAFF
TGCGCCAGCAGCCAACGGTTGATGAACACTGAAGCTTTCTTT
>TRBD1|once|TRBV5-1|TRBJ2-3
CASSERTGGFTDTQYF
TGCGCCAGCAGCGAAAGGACAGGGGGCTTCACAGATACGCAGTATTTT
>-|-|TRBV18|TRBJ2-1
CASSPPEQVGPWVVDEQFF
TGTGCCAGCTCACCCCCGGAACAGGTGGGCCCTTGGGTCGTTGATGAGCAGTTCTTC
>-|few|TRBV27|TRBJ1-1
CASRLIGGRSEAFF
TGTGCCAGCAGATTAATCGGGGGGCGTTCCGAAGCTTTCTTT
>TRBD1|-|TRBV7-2|TRBJ1-5
CASSSTVDRVRQPQHF
TGTGCCAGCAGCTCCACGGTCGACAGGGTAAGGCAGCCCCAGCATTTT
>-|-|TRBV11-3|TRBJ1-4
CASSLGDSWSSNEKLFF
TGTGCCAGCAGCTTAGGTGACAGTTGGAGTTCTAATGAAAAACTGTTTTTT
>-|once|TRBV19|TRBJ2-3
CASSIGTGGRGDTQYF
TGTGCCAGTAGTATCGGGACCGGGGGGCGAGGAGATACGCAGTATTTT
>-|-|TRBV27|TRBJ1-5
CASSSGQYNQPQHF
TGTGCCAGCAGTTCCGGACAGTACAATCAGCCCCAGCATTTT
>TRBD1|-|TRBV11-3|TRBJ2-7
CASSPGQGGEQYF
TGTGCCAGCAGCCCGGGACAGGGCGGGGAGCAGTACTTC